This TCR beta chain was recorded in a study of shared clonotypes between healthy human individuals. Study results and caveats: What limited the represented genetic and exposure-history diversity was the small number of donors. In several donors, approximately 5% of naive CD4 clonotypes appeared in common.

V lost 6 bases to trimming and J lost 1 base, with 3 bases between them. This CDR3 has 12 amino acids. CDR1 is SGHAT and CDR2 is FQNNGV in the germline V gene. Assay used: immunoSEQ multiplex PCR; TCRdb lists only in-frame clones, some missing. The profile shows about 1.1 million clones, 78% of them singletons. As for this clone: As yet, its antigen is unknown.

There were no recent acute infections or vaccinations among the donors, who were healthy HIV-negative adults. CD45RA+ naive and CD45RA-negative memory subsets were separated from CD4+ cells. The chain carries TRBV11-2 and TRBJ2-2; no clear D gene. Specimen: memory CD4+ T cells from PBMCs. Subset described: CD45RA-negative fraction. This sequence was found in a young man in good health. Some clones in this sample may be carry-over from other donors' samples. The CDR3 nucleotides read TGTGCCAGCAGAATGAACACCGGGGAGCTGTTTTTT. This codes for CASRMNTGELFF.